The text below deals with one T cell receptor beta chain. When samples were unsorted, about 90 million PBMCs were used for genomic DNA. TCRdb keeps only in-frame clones here, not all; method: immunoSEQ multiplex PCR. This sample has a few hundred thousand clones, with about 80% found just once. The data stem from a study of shared clonotypes between healthy human individuals. Germline lookup yields CDR1 MRHNA and CDR2 SNTAGT. Trimming took 10 bases from V and 1 from J, leaving 12 bases between them. The CDR3 loop spans 13 amino acids. The source material was PBMCs. The chain has TRBV6-4 and TRBJ2-3, with TRBD2 as a possible D gene (5 bases). The clonotype originates from a woman in her thirties or forties in good health. Some clones in this sample may be carry-over from other donors' samples. CDR3 bases: TGTGCCACCGCGTGGGAGTGCACAGATACGCAGTATTTT. Translated, it gives CATAWECTDTQYF.